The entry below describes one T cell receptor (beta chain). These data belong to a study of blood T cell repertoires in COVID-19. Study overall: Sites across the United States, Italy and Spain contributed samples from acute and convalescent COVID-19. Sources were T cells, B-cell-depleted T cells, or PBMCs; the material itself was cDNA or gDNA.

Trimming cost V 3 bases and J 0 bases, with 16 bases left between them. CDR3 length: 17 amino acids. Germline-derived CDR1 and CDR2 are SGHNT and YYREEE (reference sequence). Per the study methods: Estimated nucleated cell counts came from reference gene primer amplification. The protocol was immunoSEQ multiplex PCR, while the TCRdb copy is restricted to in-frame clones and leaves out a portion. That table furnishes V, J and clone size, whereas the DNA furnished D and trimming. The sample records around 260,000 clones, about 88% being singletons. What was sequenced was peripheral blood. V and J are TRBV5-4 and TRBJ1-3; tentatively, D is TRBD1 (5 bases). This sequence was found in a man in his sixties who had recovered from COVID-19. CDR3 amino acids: CASSSRGSSPSGNTIYF. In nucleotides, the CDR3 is TGTGCCAGCAGCTCCCGGGGGTCCTCACCCTCTGGAAACACCATATATTTT.